A single sample gave rise to the 28 T cell receptor beta chains below, sequenced in a study of blood T cells in healthy people across ages (dated by TCRdb to the mid-2010s). Library prep was done by 5' RACE. The listed sequencing device is Illumina HiSeq 2500. A second PCR of roughly 7 to 12 cycles was run with a J-beta primer mix and a sample-barcoded 5' primer. The raw public reads went through TCRdb reprocessing: fastp at Q25, MiXCR clone calling, in-frame beta chains kept. Identical CDR3 protein sequences are pooled into one entry, listed with their most common genes and DNA. The table for this sample lists approximately 670,000 distinct CDR3 sequences; around 38% of them were counted only once. Clones ranked in the top ten supply around 30% of the sample. Sequencing was performed on blood. The receptors were sampled from an elderly man in good health.

This clonotype was observed a few times. CDR3 residues: CSAGGLSNIQYF. CDR3 coding DNA: TGCAGTGCTGGGGGACTTTCAAACATTCAGTACTTC. This rearrangement joins TRBV20-1 to TRBJ2-4; D may be TRBD2 (6 bases). This CDR3 spans 12 amino acids. Germline assignment: CDR1 DFQATT and CDR2 SNEGSKA (reference sequence). V was cut by 5 bases and J by 6 bases, with 11 bases left in between.

Note on this clonotype: The junction departs from the called germline gene at one end, perhaps through a read error. The genes are TRBV7-2 and TRBJ2-1; D unclear. Germline assignment: CDR1 SGHTA and CDR2 FQGNSA. The CDR3 has 15 amino acids. The CDR3: CACSLIPAFYNEQFF. The DNA for the CDR3 is TGTGCCTGCAGCTTAATTCCAGCATTCTACAATGAGCAGTTCTTC.

This clonotype was seen repeatedly, ten times or more. The chain couples TRBV4-3 to TRBJ2-3; no definite D call. The CDR3 totals 14 residues. V was cut by 1 base and J by 3 bases, with 8 bases left in between. Germline assignment: CDR1 LGHNA and CDR2 YSLEER. This CDR3 is CASSQVLGTDTQYF. The DNA of the CDR3 is TGCGCCAGCAGCCAAGTTCTCGGAACAGATACGCAGTATTTT.

This clonotype was detected a few times. V gene TRBV7-2 combines with J gene TRBJ1-4, with TRBD1 identical over 10 bases. Germline lookup yields CDR1 SGHTA and CDR2 FQGNSA. V lost 6 bases to trimming and J lost 6 bases; unmatched junction nucleotides: 4. The CDR3 covers 14 residues. CDR3 loop: CASSPGTGDEKLFF. CDR3 DNA sequence: TGTGCCAGCAGTCCCGGGACAGGGGATGAAAAACTGTTTTTT.

This clonotype was seen a handful of times. This chain uses TRBV20-1 with TRBJ2-7; the D gene is possibly TRBD1 (6 bases). CDR3 length: 13 residues. The ends were cut back, 5 bases at V and 9 bases at J, with 20 bases in the middle. CDR1 DFQATT and CDR2 SNEGSKA come from the germline V gene (reference sequence). The CDR3 DNA reads TGCAGTGCTGAGGGACAAATAAGGTCTGGGCAGTACTTC. The encoded protein is CSAEGQIRSGQYF.

The chain employs TRBV6-5 and TRBJ1-1; D is undetermined. Germline CDR1 and CDR2: MNHEY and SVGAGI. This CDR3 is built from 14 residues. The germline V and J ends were trimmed by 2 bases and 4 bases, with 11 bases remaining between them. The CDR3 DNA follows: TGTGCCAGCAGTTACGCCCTCTTGGGCACTGAAGCTTTCTTT. Amino acids: CASSYALLGTEAFF.

J is TRBJ1-5 and V is TRBV4-2, with TRBD1 identical over 7 bases. CDR1 is LGHNA, CDR2 YNFKEQ, per germline. The CDR3 sequence is 15 residues long. Trimming at V came to 5 bases and at J to 0 bases, leaving 4 bases not matched to a gene. CDR3 coding DNA: TGTGCCAGCAGCGTGACAGGGACTAGCAATCAGCCCCAGCATTTT. It specifies CASSVTGTSNQPQHF.

The chain employs TRBV10-3 and TRBJ2-5; the match to TRBD1 covers 7 bases. The V gene's germline CDR1 is ENHRY and CDR2 SYGVKD. Unmatched junction bases numbered 20, after V lost 8 bases and J lost 5 bases. The CDR3 sequence is 17 residues long. Here the CDR3 reads CAIGLDSTGRPKETQYF. In DNA, the CDR3 is TGTGCCATCGGACTCGATTCGACAGGGCGCCCGAAGGAGACCCAGTACTTC.

The table lists this clonotype with many counts. The V gene is TRBV6-2 or TRBV6-3, the J gene TRBJ1-1; TRBD1 matches 12 bases. The V gene end was trimmed by 5 bases and the J gene end by 4 bases; junction bases not matched to a gene: 17. The CDR3 totals 19 residues. Germline V lookup: CDR1 MNHEY, CDR2 SVGEGT. The CDR3 nucleotides are TGTGCCAGCAGTCAAATCGTACCGGGACAGGGGGCGCAGGGCACTGAAGCTTTCTTT. Translating gives CASSQIVPGQGAQGTEAFF.

This clonotype was counted only a few times. The rearrangement uses TRBV6-2 or TRBV6-3 and TRBJ2-5; perhaps D is TRBD1 or TRBD2 (5 bases each). The germline CDR1 and CDR2 sequences are MNHEY and SVGEGT. This CDR3 is 12 amino acids long. V dropped 8 bases and J dropped 5 bases, with 12 bases sitting between them. The CDR3 nucleotides read TGTGCCAGCGGTGAGGGGCCGGAGACCCAGTACTTC. Translation gives CASGEGPETQYF.

This clonotype was observed at least ten times. The chain links TRBV20-1 to TRBJ2-7; tentatively, D is TRBD2 (5 bases). The length of the CDR3 is 15 residues. Germline-derived CDR1 and CDR2 are DFQATT and SNEGSKA (reference sequence). The CDR3: CSTNPGTGSSYEQYF. The DNA for the CDR3 is TGCAGCACAAATCCGGGAACGGGTAGCTCCTACGAGCAGTACTTC.

The chain uses TRBV5-5 and TRBJ1-1; D not resolved. The CDR3 loop spans 14 amino acids. The V end lost 5 bases, the J end lost 2 bases, and 13 bases lay between the germline ends. Per the germline V gene, CDR1 is SGHKS and CDR2 is YYEKEE (reference sequence). CDR3 bases: TGTGCCAGCAGTTATCAGAAAACTAACACTGAAGCTTTCTTT. Translated: CASSYQKTNTEAFF.

The chain carries TRBV7-2 and TRBJ2-2; D remains ambiguous. The germline V and J ends were trimmed by 2 bases and 4 bases, with 8 bases remaining between them. CDR1 SGHTA and CDR2 FQGNSA come from the germline V gene. The CDR3 totals 14 residues. The CDR3 is CASSLWSSTGELFF. CDR3 coding DNA: TGTGCCAGCAGCTTATGGAGCAGCACCGGGGAGCTGTTTTTT.

The chain links TRBV6-5 to TRBJ2-5; D may correspond to TRBD1 or TRBD2 (6 bases each). CDR3 length equals 15 residues. The ends were cut back, 0 bases at V and 5 bases at J, with 13 bases in the middle. Germline V lookup: CDR1 MNHEY, CDR2 SVGAGI. The CDR3 DNA is TGTGCCAGCAGTTACTCTGGGGGGCGGAGGGAGACCCAGTACTTC. Its protein is CASSYSGGRRETQYF.

The genes are TRBV2 and TRBJ2-2; maybe TRBD2 (6 bases). The CDR3 is 16 amino acids. V lost 1 base and J lost 0, with 9 bases in between. Germline lookup yields CDR1 SNHLY and CDR2 FYNNEI. CDR3 nucleotides: TGTGCCAGCAGTGAAGTCGGACTAACGAACACCGGGGAGCTGTTTTTT. Protein product: CASSEVGLTNTGELFF.

This clonotype was observed a handful of times. CDR3 residues: CASSLMTSSTGYGADTQYF. In nucleotides, the CDR3 is TGTGCCAGCAGTTTAATGACTAGCTCAACAGGCTACGGGGCAGATACGCAGTATTTT. The chain recombines TRBV12-3 or TRBV12-4 with TRBJ2-3; 7 bases line up with TRBD2. V shed 2 bases, J shed 4 bases, and the junction held 18 bases outside the gene matches. The CDR3 totals 19 residues.

About this clonotype itself: One end of the junction is discordant with germline, which a read error may explain. The rearrangement links TRBV5-1 to TRBJ1-2, with a tentative D call TRBD1 (6 bases). The CDR3 is 14 amino acids. CDR1 and CDR2 from the germline V gene are SGHRS and YFSETQ. CDR3 nucleotides: TGCGCCGGCAGCCCCGATACAGGGAACTATGGCTACACCTTC. It is translated as CAGSPDTGNYGYTF.

This chain uses TRBV7-8 with TRBJ2-6, with D possibly TRBD2 on 5 matching bases. The V gene's germline CDR1 is SGHVS and CDR2 FQNEAQ. Trimming pared 5 bases from V and 7 bases from J, leaving 15 bases between. The CDR3 spans 15 residues. CDR3 loop: CASSPRLRIANVLTF. In DNA form, the CDR3 reads TGTGCCAGCAGCCCCCGACTAAGGATTGCCAACGTCCTGACTTTC. The full variable domain, in which reference TRBV7-8 and TRBJ2-6 provide the parts outside the CDR3, is GAGVSQSPRYKVAKRGQDVALRCDPISGHVSLFWYQQALGQGPEFLTYFQNEAQLDKSGLPSDRFFAERPEGSVSTLKIQRTQQEDSAVYLCASSPRLRIANVLTFGAGSRLTVL.

V usage is TRBV28 and J usage is TRBJ2-7; TRBD2 might be the D (5 bases). CDR1 is MDHEN and CDR2 is SYDVKM in the germline V gene. The CDR3 has 13 residues. V was clipped by 3 bases and J by 2 bases, with 8 bases between them. The CDR3, as DNA: TGTGCCAGCAGTTTTAGAGGGACCTACGAGCAGTACTTC. Amino acids: CASSFRGTYEQYF. The full variable domain, completed using reference TRBV28 and TRBJ2-7, is DVKVTQSSRYLVKRTGEKVFLECVQDMDHENMFWYRQDPGLGLRLIYFSYDVKMKEKGDIPEGYSVSREKKERFSLILESASTNQTSMYLCASSFRGTYEQYFGPGTRLTVT.

The sample holds a few counts of this clonotype. The chain combines TRBV7-2 with TRBJ1-3, with D unclear. V lost 4 bases to trimming and J lost 6 bases, with 13 bases between them. The CDR3 sequence is 14 residues long. Germline assignment: CDR1 SGHTA and CDR2 FQGNSA. CDR3 nucleotides: TGTGCCAGCAGCTCCGGGCGCAGCTCAAACACCATATATTTT. Its protein product is CASSSGRSSNTIYF.

V usage is TRBV14 and J usage is TRBJ2-7; D unclear. The CDR3 spans 15 residues. The V and J ends lost 1 base and 1 base respectively, with 11 bases between them. From germline, CDR1 is SGHDN and CDR2 FVKESK. DNA of the CDR3: TGTGCCAGCAGCCAAGTGGGCAGGAGATCCTACGAGCAGTACTTC. Its protein product is CASSQVGRRSYEQYF.

The gene calls are TRBV7-3 and TRBJ2-1; 11 bases are shared with TRBD2. V shed 5 bases and J 5 bases; nucleotides not matched to a gene: 5. The CDR3 totals 15 residues. Looked up from germline, CDR1 is SGHTA and CDR2 is FQGTGA. CDR3 sequence: CASSQGLAVNNEQFF. Here the CDR3 DNA reads TGTGCCAGCAGCCAGGGACTAGCGGTTAACAATGAGCAGTTCTTC.

This clonotype has just one count. This chain joins TRBV18 and TRBJ2-5; 8 positions match TRBD2. The assigned J gene may be wrong: the sequence end matches TRBJ2-4 better. Germline-derived CDR1 and CDR2 are KGHSH and LQKENI. The length of the CDR3 is 15 residues. This chain's CDR3 is CASSLDQREKNIQYF. The DNA for the CDR3 is TGTGCCAGCTCACTTGATCAGCGGGAGAAAAACATTCAGTACTTC.

This chain links TRBV6-2 or TRBV6-3 with TRBJ2-3, with D uncertain. Trimming pared 3 bases from V and 6 bases from J, leaving 7 bases between. Germline loops: CDR1 MNHEY, CDR2 SVGEGT. CDR3 length: 12 residues. CDR3 sequence reads: CASSYLRDTQYF. The CDR3 nucleotides are TGTGCCAGCAGTTATTTGCGGGATACGCAGTATTTT.

This clonotype occurred a few times. The gene calls are TRBV20-1 and TRBJ1-5; D call uncertain. In germline, CDR1 is DFQATT, CDR2 SNEGSKA (reference sequence). Trimming removed 2 bases from V and 2 bases from J, with 7 bases in between. The CDR3 consists of 13 residues. CDR3 sequence reads: CSARSVGNQPQHF. The CDR3 DNA follows: TGCAGTGCTAGATCGGTGGGCAATCAGCCCCAGCATTTT.

The gene calls are TRBV30 and TRBJ1-2, with 7 bases lining up with TRBD1. The germline V gene encodes CDR1 GTSNPN and CDR2 SVGIG (reference sequence). CDR3 length equals 15 residues. V dropped 8 bases and J dropped 8; count of bases not matched to a gene: 20. CDR3 loop: CASDPRGQSKRGYTF. As DNA, the CDR3 is TGTGCCAGCGACCCCCGGGGACAGTCGAAGAGAGGCTACACCTTC.

This clonotype was seen a single time. The rearrangement joins TRBV6-5 to TRBJ2-7; 8 nucleotides agree with TRBD2. The V gene's germline CDR1 is MNHEY and CDR2 SVGAGI. Unmatched junction bases numbered 14, after V lost 6 bases and J lost 7 bases. The CDR3 has 15 amino acids. The chain's CDR3 is CASRRGGTLATEQYF. The CDR3 DNA sequence: TGTGCCAGCAGGCGCGGGGGGACTCTAGCTACGGAGCAGTACTTC.

The chain is built from TRBV5-1 and TRBJ1-4; possibly TRBD1 for D (6 bases). Per germline, CDR1 SGHRS and CDR2 YFSETQ. This CDR3 contains 17 residues. Trimming removed 1 base at V and 0 bases at J, with 13 bases between. CDR3 sequence (DNA): TGCGCCAGCAGCTTGACAGGGCAGAAATCAACTAATGAAAAACTGTTTTTT. This sequence encodes CASSLTGQKSTNEKLFF.